This T cell receptor (beta chain) was sequenced during a study of early T cells in non-severe SARS-CoV-2 infection. The CDR3 runs 15 residues. Germline-derived CDR1 and CDR2 are SGHAT and FQNNGV. J was trimmed by 12 bases and V by 4 bases; bases with no gene match: 12. Individual cDNA molecules were tagged with unique molecular identifiers. TCRdb independently ran MiXCR on the 5' RACE reads; one entry per CDR3 protein. The sample lists about 100,000 distinct CDR3 sequences; about an eighth were seen once. The chain recombines TRBV11-2 with TRBJ2-1, with 10 nucleotides matching TRBD2. The receptor was isolated from an adult who was a healthcare worker with PCR-confirmed SARS-CoV-2 infection or an uninfected control (not recorded which). The sample comprised whole blood. CDR3 loop: CASSSFGSSGRLQFF. Here the CDR3 DNA reads TGTGCCAGCAGCTCCTTCGGTTCTAGCGGGAGATTGCAGTTCTTC.